The rows below give T cell receptor beta chains drawn from one sample of a study of T cells in Graves' hyperthyroidism and ophthalmopathy. From the multiplex PCR reads, TCRdb called clonotypes with MiXCR, one entry per CDR3 protein. Here the sample spans roughly 500,000 distinct CDR3 sequences, around 42% being singletons. The sample taken for sequencing was peripheral blood or thyroid tissue (not recorded which). These receptor sequences come from an adult woman with Graves' disease, either hyperthyroidism or ophthalmopathy (not recorded which). Both conserved end residues are part of each CDR3. Each record gives: J gene, clone size, D gene, V gene, CDR3 DNA, CDR3 protein. D genes are given only for firm matches. Size is stated for part of the rows, as once, few or many counts, or as a class when the clone is expanded.

j_call: TRBJ1-2
clone_size: NA
d_call: NA
v_call: TRBV7-9
cdr3_nt: TGTGCCAGCAGAGATTTCCCGGGGGTCTATGGCTACACCTTC
cdr3_aa: CASRDFPGVYGYTF

j_call: TRBJ2-5
clone_size: many
d_call: NA
v_call: TRBV28
cdr3_nt: TGTGCCAGCAGCTGGACCAAAGAGACCCAGTACTTC
cdr3_aa: CASSWTKETQYF

j_call: TRBJ2-7
clone_size: NA
d_call: TRBD1
v_call: TRBV7-9
cdr3_nt: TGTGCCAGCAGCAAAGGACAGGCACCCTACGAGCAGTACTTC
cdr3_aa: CASSKGQAPYEQYF

j_call: TRBJ2-1
clone_size: NA
d_call: NA
v_call: TRBV2
cdr3_nt: TGTGCCAGCCGTAAACTAGATTTCGGCAATGAGCAGTTCTTC
cdr3_aa: CASRKLDFGNEQFF

j_call: TRBJ2-5
clone_size: once
d_call: NA
v_call: TRBV15
cdr3_nt: TGTGCCACCGGGGATTCGACAGGACTAGAGACCCAGTACTTC
cdr3_aa: CATGDSTGLETQYF

j_call: TRBJ1-2
clone_size: NA
d_call: NA
v_call: TRBV29-1
cdr3_nt: TGCAGCGTTGAGGCGTATGAGGTTTTCGGTGGCTACACCTTC
cdr3_aa: CSVEAYEVFGGYTF

j_call: TRBJ1-3
clone_size: NA
d_call: TRBD1
v_call: TRBV19
cdr3_nt: TGTGCCAGTAGTCACGACAGGGGAGACACCATATATTTT
cdr3_aa: CASSHDRGDTIYF

j_call: TRBJ2-5
clone_size: few
d_call: NA
v_call: TRBV28
cdr3_nt: TGTGCCAGCAGTTCACTGGACAGCATCCAAGAGACCCAGTACTTC
cdr3_aa: CASSSLDSIQETQYF

j_call: TRBJ2-7
clone_size: many
d_call: TRBD1
v_call: TRBV5-1
cdr3_nt: TGCGCCAGCAGCAAGGGACAGGCAACCTACGAGCAGTACTTC
cdr3_aa: CASSKGQATYEQYF

j_call: TRBJ1-4
clone_size: many
d_call: NA
v_call: TRBV15
cdr3_nt: TGTGCCACCAGCAGGGGAGTCGGGGAAAAACTGTTTTTT
cdr3_aa: CATSRGVGEKLFF

j_call: TRBJ2-1
clone_size: few
d_call: NA
v_call: TRBV7-9
cdr3_nt: TGTGCCAGCAGCACCCTAGCGTCTGAGCAGTTCTTC
cdr3_aa: CASSTLASEQFF

j_call: TRBJ1-4
clone_size: NA
d_call: NA
v_call: TRBV7-9
cdr3_nt: TGTGCCAGCAGCGGAACCGTGGGGCGTAATGAGAAACTGTTTTTT
cdr3_aa: CASSGTVGRNEKLFF

j_call: TRBJ2-2
clone_size: many
d_call: NA
v_call: TRBV4-1
cdr3_nt: TGCGCCAGCAACCCGACAGAGGGGTTGGGTAGCGCGGAGCTGTTTTTT
cdr3_aa: CASNPTEGLGSAELFF

j_call: TRBJ1-2
clone_size: NA
d_call: TRBD1
v_call: TRBV20-1
cdr3_nt: TGCAGTGCCATCGACAGGGGGAATGGCTACACCTTC
cdr3_aa: CSAIDRGNGYTF

j_call: TRBJ1-2
clone_size: few
d_call: NA
v_call: TRBV10-3
cdr3_nt: TGTGCCATCAGTGAGTCCGAGAGACAGAGCTATGGCTACACCTTC
cdr3_aa: CAISESERQSYGYTF

j_call: TRBJ1-2
clone_size: NA
d_call: NA
v_call: TRBV6-6
cdr3_nt: TGTGCCAGCAGTAAAACGGGACCCTATGGCTACACCTTC
cdr3_aa: CASSKTGPYGYTF

j_call: TRBJ1-5
clone_size: many
d_call: NA
v_call: TRBV11-3
cdr3_nt: TGTGCCAGCAGAGGCGGCAGGGAGGATAGCAATCAGCCCCAGCATTTT
cdr3_aa: CASRGGREDSNQPQHF

j_call: TRBJ1-1
clone_size: many
d_call: NA
v_call: TRBV5-1
cdr3_nt: TGCGCCAGCAGCTTGGGTTTTCCCGAGAACACTGAAGCTTTCTTT
cdr3_aa: CASSLGFPENTEAFF

j_call: TRBJ2-7
clone_size: NA
d_call: NA
v_call: TRBV11-2
cdr3_nt: TGTGCCAGCAGCTCATCAACCGGGACGAGCTCCTACGAGCAGTACTTC
cdr3_aa: CASSSSTGTSSYEQYF

j_call: TRBJ1-3
clone_size: NA
d_call: NA
v_call: TRBV7-9
cdr3_nt: TGTGCCAGCAGCTTCCGGGACTCCACCATATATTTT
cdr3_aa: CASSFRDSTIYF

j_call: TRBJ1-5
clone_size: many
d_call: NA
v_call: TRBV12-3/TRBV12-4
cdr3_nt: TGTGCCAGCAGTTCTTTCGACACGAATCAGCCCCAGCATTTT
cdr3_aa: CASSSFDTNQPQHF

j_call: TRBJ2-7
clone_size: NA
d_call: TRBD2
v_call: TRBV5-6
cdr3_nt: TGTGCCAGCAGCGGTTTACCCCTAGCGGGGCCCTACGAGCACTACTTC
cdr3_aa: CASSGLPLAGPYEHYF

j_call: TRBJ1-2
clone_size: many
d_call: NA
v_call: TRBV7-2
cdr3_nt: TGTGCCAGCAGCTTATCCGGTGAACAGGGAGCTAACTATGGCTACACCTTC
cdr3_aa: CASSLSGEQGANYGYTF

j_call: TRBJ2-2
clone_size: many
d_call: TRBD2
v_call: TRBV10-1
cdr3_nt: TGCGCCAGCAGCTACATAGCGGGAGTGCCCGGGGAGCTGTTTTTT
cdr3_aa: CASSYIAGVPGELFF

j_call: TRBJ1-2
clone_size: few
d_call: NA
v_call: TRBV19
cdr3_nt: TGTGCCACCAGCAGACCGATGTCCCTCTTGGGCTACACCTTC
cdr3_aa: CATSRPMSLLGYTF

j_call: TRBJ1-5
clone_size: many
d_call: NA
v_call: TRBV28
cdr3_nt: TGTGCCAGCAGTTTACGGCAGGGGCGCAATCAGCCCCAGCATTTT
cdr3_aa: CASSLRQGRNQPQHF

j_call: TRBJ2-7
clone_size: few
d_call: NA
v_call: TRBV30
cdr3_nt: TGTGCCTGGAGGGGTCGAGGTAACTACGAGCAGTACTTC
cdr3_aa: CAWRGRGNYEQYF

j_call: TRBJ1-2
clone_size: once
d_call: TRBD1
v_call: TRBV5-4
cdr3_nt: TGTGCCAGCAGCGACATGCGAGGGACAGGGGACGGCTACACCTTC
cdr3_aa: CASSDMRGTGDGYTF

j_call: TRBJ1-4
clone_size: many
d_call: NA
v_call: TRBV11-2
cdr3_nt: TGTGCCAGCAGCCTGGCAGGGGCAACTAATGAAAAACTGTTTTTT
cdr3_aa: CASSLAGATNEKLFF

j_call: TRBJ2-5
clone_size: many
d_call: NA
v_call: TRBV11-2
cdr3_nt: TGTGCCAGCAGCTTAGTGTTTTCGGGGATTTTCGAGACCCAGTACTTC
cdr3_aa: CASSLVFSGIFETQYF